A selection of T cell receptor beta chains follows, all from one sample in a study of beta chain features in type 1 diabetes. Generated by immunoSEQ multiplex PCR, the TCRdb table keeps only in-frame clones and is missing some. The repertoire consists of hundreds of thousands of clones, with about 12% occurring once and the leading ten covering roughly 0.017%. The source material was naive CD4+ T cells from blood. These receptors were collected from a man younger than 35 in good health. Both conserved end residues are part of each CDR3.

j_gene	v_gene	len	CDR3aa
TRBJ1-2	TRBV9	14	CASSVQGAMDGYTF
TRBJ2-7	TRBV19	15	CASSMGAASSYEQYF
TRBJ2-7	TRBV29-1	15	CSVTNPGQVSYEQYF
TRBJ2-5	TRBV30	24	CAWSVGQGAIVGVPRTILRETQYF
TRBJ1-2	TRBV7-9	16	CASSFGAGTGTYGYTF
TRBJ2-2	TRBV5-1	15	CASSDTVTNTGELFF
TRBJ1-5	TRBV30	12	CAWSEEEQPQHF
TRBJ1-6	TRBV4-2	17	CASSQDPTGSPNSPLHF
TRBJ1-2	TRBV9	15	CASSPRQGSNYGYTF
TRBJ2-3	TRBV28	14	CASSFGAQTDTQYF
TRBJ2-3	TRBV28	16	CASSPLGLAGVRTQYF
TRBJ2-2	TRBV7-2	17	CASSFQTGGARTGELFF
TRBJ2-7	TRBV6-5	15	CASTRTGTSTGEQYF
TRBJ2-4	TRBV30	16	CAWSVWRGLAKNIQYF
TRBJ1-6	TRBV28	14	CASSVTGVDSPLHF
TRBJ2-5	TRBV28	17	CASSLPQQGMLKETQYF
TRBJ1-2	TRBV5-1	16	CASSLGDRDHTYGYTF
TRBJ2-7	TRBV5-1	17	CASSLAPSGGSPYEQYF
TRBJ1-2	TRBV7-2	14	CASSSRQGADGYTF
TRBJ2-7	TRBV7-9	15	CASSPHSGPAYEQYF
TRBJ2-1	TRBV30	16	CAWRNFGTLNYNEQFF
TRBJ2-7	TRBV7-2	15	CASSFGTIPTYEQYF
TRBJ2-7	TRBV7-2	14	CASSLESRSYEQYF
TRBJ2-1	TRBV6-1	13	CATRSPGDNEQFF
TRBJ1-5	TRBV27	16	CASAMTGTAASQPQHF
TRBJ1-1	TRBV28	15	CASSLGTQMNTEAFF
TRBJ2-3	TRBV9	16	CASSGGLAGFYDTQYF
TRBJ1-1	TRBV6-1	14	CASRRGLGSTEAFF
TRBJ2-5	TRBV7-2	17	CASSARAGSGPRETQYF
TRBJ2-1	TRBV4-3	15	CASSQVGRGHNEQFF
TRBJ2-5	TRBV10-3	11	CAIGRGETQYF
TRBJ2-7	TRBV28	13	CASKSGGSYEQYF
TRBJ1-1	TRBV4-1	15	CASSQGGNVPTEAFF
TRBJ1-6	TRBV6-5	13	CASTWGVNSPLHF
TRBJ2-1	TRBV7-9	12	CASSLGIREQFF
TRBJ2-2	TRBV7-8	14	CASSFRLDTGELFF
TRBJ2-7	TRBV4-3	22	CASSPEVQTPGQVGGRSYEQYF
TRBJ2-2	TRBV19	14	CATSQRGGTGELFF
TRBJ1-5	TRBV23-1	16	CASSLGGRICNQPQHF
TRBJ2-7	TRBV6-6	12	CASSTATYEQYF
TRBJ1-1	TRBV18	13	CASSQGSDLEAFF
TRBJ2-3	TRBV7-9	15	CASSPGQHSTDTQYF
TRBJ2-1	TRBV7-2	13	CASSFGQHNEQFF